This T cell receptor (beta chain) was sequenced during a study of cytotoxic CD8 clonotypes in ibrutinib-treated CLL. Study-wide background: Recorded responses included approximately 25 partial and 2 complete; following median approximately six years, roughly 15 stayed remitted and 12 progressed.

With 0 bases clipped from V and 6 bases from J, the junction kept 4 bases outside the gene matches. CDR3 length: 15 residues. The germline V gene has CDR1 LGHNA and CDR2 YNFKEQ. Sequencing was performed with immunoSEQ multiplex PCR; in TCRdb, only in-frame clones are kept and a portion is missing. Among some 150,000 clones listed, approximately 80% were seen once. The starting material was PBMCs, obtained after 12 months of ibrutinib treatment. This chain links TRBV4-2 with TRBJ2-3; 9 positions agree with TRBD2. The clonotype originates from a human donor with chronic lymphocytic leukemia. The CDR3 nucleotides are TGTGCCAGCAGCCAAGAGAAGACTAGCGGTGATACGCAGTATTTT. It codes for CASSQEKTSGDTQYF.